What follows are 28 T cell receptor beta chains derived from one specimen sequenced in a study of a mutant IDH1 vaccine in newly diagnosed glioma. Some clones are missing from TCRdb's copy, which holds only in-frame ones; the method was immunoSEQ multiplex PCR. The sample shows fewer than 55,000 clones, 65% of them seen only once. The time point is: week 47, end of study. In the vaccine, a single dose held 300 ug of the mutant IDH1 20-mer peptide, along with topical imiquimod. No antigen has been assigned to these receptors. The sample was peripheral blood mononuclear cells (PBMCs), taken from a glioma patient whose treatment included an IDH1 peptide vaccine. The receptors come from a man aged 40-49 years with glioma. Some clones in this sample may be carry-over from other donors' samples.

J is TRBJ1-1 and V is TRBV4-1, with D possibly TRBD1 on 5 matching bases. Trimming removed 8 bases at V and 1 base at J, with 8 bases between. The CDR3 spans 12 residues. The germline gives CDR1 MGHRA, CDR2 YSYEKL. CDR3 sequence: CASQGRNTEAFF. In nucleotides, the CDR3 is TGCGCCAGCCAGGGTAGGAACACTGAAGCTTTCTTT.

This clone was seen more than once but under ten times. CDR3 sequence: CAWGRGALEQYF. For the CDR3, the DNA is TGTGCCTGGGGTCGAGGCGCCTTGGAGCAGTACTTC. The rearrangement joins TRBV30 to TRBJ2-7; unclear D gene. CDR3 length: 12 residues. With 5 bases removed from V and 7 bases from J, the gap between germline ends came to 15 bases. CDR1 is GTSNPN, CDR2 SVGIG, per germline (reference sequence).

The rearrangement links TRBV21-1 to TRBJ2-7; the tabulated D call, TRBD1, remains unverified against the DNA. TRBV21-1 is labeled a pseudogene. This CDR3 spans 13 amino acids. DNA for the CDR3: TGTGCCAGCATGGGACAGGGGGACTACGAGCAGTACTTC. This translates into CASMGQGDYEQYF.

This clone was seen once. The chain has TRBV5-8 and TRBJ2-1; D not certain. Germline lookup yields CDR1 SGHTS and CDR2 YDEGEE. Between the trimmed V and J ends, which lost 0 bases and 0 bases, there was a span of 7 bases. This CDR3 has 15 amino acids. The CDR3 here is CASSLARSSYNEQFF. CDR3 in DNA: TGTGCCAGCAGCTTGGCCCGAAGCTCCTACAATGAGCAGTTCTTC.

The chain links TRBV7-2 to TRBJ2-5; 9 bases align to TRBD2. This CDR3 contains 14 residues. With 5 bases clipped from V and 6 bases from J, the junction kept 7 bases outside the gene matches. Germline V gives CDR1 SGHTA, CDR2 FQGNSA. As DNA, the CDR3 is TGTGCCAGCAGCCCGGGCGGGGGGGCGAAGACCCAGTACTTC. This translates into CASSPGGGAKTQYF. The whole variable domain, remainder taken from reference TRBV7-2 and TRBJ2-5, is GAGVSQSPSNKVTEKGKDVELRCDPISGHTALYWYRQSLGQGLEFLIYFQGNSAPDKSGLPSDRFSAERTGGSVSTLTIQRTQQEDSAVYLCASSPGGGAKTQYFGPGTRLLVL.

V gene TRBV4-1 combines with J gene TRBJ1-3; TRBD1 aligns across 8 bases. This CDR3 spans 15 amino acids. The junction had 3 bases not matched to a gene; V was cut back by 1 base and J by 4 bases. Germline CDR1 and CDR2: MGHRA and YSYEKL. The CDR3 DNA reads as TGCGCCAGCAGCCAAGTACAGGGGGACGGAAACACCATATATTTT. Translation: CASSQVQGDGNTIYF.

This chain joins TRBV6-5 and TRBJ2-7; TRBD1 or TRBD2 may be the D gene (5 bases each). CDR3 size: 15 residues. Between the trimmed V and J ends, which lost 6 bases and 1 base, there was a span of 16 bases. The germline V gene encodes CDR1 MNHEY and CDR2 SVGAGI. CDR3 loop: CASRTGAGLSYEQYF. DNA of the CDR3: TGTGCCAGCAGGACCGGGGCAGGGCTATCCTACGAGCAGTACTTC.

V is TRBV19 and J is TRBJ1-2; no definite D call. Trimming pared 2 bases from V and 4 bases from J, leaving 14 bases between. The CDR3 loop spans 15 amino acids. Germline CDR1 LNHDA, CDR2 SQIVND (reference sequence). The chain's CDR3 is CASSIKDGLGYGYTF. The CDR3 DNA sequence: TGTGCCAGTAGTATAAAGGACGGTCTCGGCTATGGCTACACCTTC. Looking up the rest from reference TRBV19 and TRBJ1-2 gives the full variable domain: DGGITQSPKYLFRKEGQNVTLSCEQNLNHDAMYWYRQDPGQGLRLIYYSQIVNDFQKGDIAEGYSVSREKKESFPLTVTSAQKNPTAFYLCASSIKDGLGYGYTFGSGTRLTVV.

The CDR3: CASSDFRNLGPQHF. The CDR3 DNA reads TGTGCCAGCTCGGACTTCCGAAACCTGGGGCCCCAGCATTTT. This chain uses TRBV27 with TRBJ1-5; D is uncertain. V shed 8 bases and J shed 9 bases, with 20 bases lying between them. CDR1 is MNHEY, CDR2 SMNVEV, per germline (reference sequence). CDR3 length: 14 amino acids.

This clone has more than one count but fewer than ten. CDR3 sequence reads: CASSFDGIEQYF. DNA of the CDR3: TGTGCCAGCAGTTTCGACGGTATCGAGCAGTACTTC. V gene TRBV27 combines with J gene TRBJ2-7, with unresolved D. The V end was cut by 3 bases, the J end by 6 bases, with 9 bases between. The CDR3 runs 12 residues. CDR1 is MNHEY and CDR2 is SMNVEV in the germline V gene (reference sequence).

This chain uses TRBV4-2 with TRBJ1-6; D remains unclear. The V end lost 0 bases, the J end lost 7 bases, and 4 bases lay between the germline ends. Germline values: CDR1 LGHNA, CDR2 YNFKEQ. This CDR3 has 13 residues. This CDR3 is CASSQDVNSPLHF. CDR3 bases: TGTGCCAGCAGCCAAGACGTAAATTCACCCCTCCACTTT.

The rearrangement links TRBV7-2 to TRBJ1-2; TRBD1 agrees at 9 bases. This CDR3 has 14 residues. Germline CDR1 is SGHTA and CDR2 is FQGNSA. Trimming took 3 bases from V and 8 from J; bases not matched to a gene: 7. The CDR3 loop is CASSFAGTGTGYTF. The CDR3 DNA reads as TGTGCCAGCAGCTTCGCCGGGACAGGGACCGGCTACACCTTC.

The chain carries TRBV10-1 and TRBJ1-1; D possibly corresponds to TRBD1 (5 bases). Looked up from germline, CDR1 is WNHNN and CDR2 is SYGVQD (reference sequence). Trimming took 3 bases from V and 6 from J, leaving 8 bases between them. There are 12 residues in the CDR3. In nucleotides, the CDR3 is TGCGCCAGCAGTGACCCAGGGTCTGAAGCTTTCTTT. This sequence encodes CASSDPGSEAFF.

The chain couples TRBV7-8 to TRBJ1-1; no definite D call. The CDR3 loop spans 13 amino acids. CDR1 and CDR2 (germline): SGHVS, FQNEAQ. Trimming stripped 4 bases from V and 4 bases from J, with 10 bases between. CDR3 bases: TGTGCCAGCAGCTGGAGGCTTACCACTGAAGCTTTCTTT. Its translation is CASSWRLTTEAFF.

The chain carries TRBV5-8 and TRBJ1-3; unclear D gene. V shed 8 bases and J shed 4 bases, with 10 bases lying between them. This CDR3 region has 12 residues. Germline lookup yields CDR1 SGHTS and CDR2 YDEGEE. The CDR3 protein is CARSTRGNTIYF. The CDR3 DNA sequence: TGTGCCAGATCGACGAGAGGAAACACCATATATTTT. The whole variable domain, remainder taken from reference TRBV5-8 and TRBJ1-3, is EAGVTQSPTHLIKTRGQQATLRCSPISGHTSVYWYQQALGLGLQFLLWYDEGEERNRGNFPPRFSGRQFPNYSSELNVNALELEDSALYLCARSTRGNTIYFGEGSWLTVV.

This clone came up a few times. This sequence joins TRBV29-1 and TRBJ1-1; no definite D call. This CDR3 comprises 13 residues. CDR1 is SQVTM and CDR2 is ANQGSEA in the germline V gene. With 4 bases removed from V and 7 bases from J, the gap between germline ends came to 16 bases. The CDR3: CSVGPSVEREAFF. The CDR3 region has the DNA TGCAGCGTTGGCCCTTCAGTAGAGCGTGAAGCTTTCTTT. Full variable domain (missing parts from reference TRBV29-1 and TRBJ1-1): SAVISQKPSRDICQRGTSLTIQCQVDSQVTMMFWYRQQPGQSLTLIATANQGSEATYESGFVIDKFPISRPNLTFSTLTVSNMSPEDSSIYLCSVGPSVEREAFFGQGTRLTVV.

The DNA of the CDR3 is TGTGCCAGCAAAAAACAGGGGGGCCCAAACTATGGCTACACCTTC. Amino acid sequence: CASKKQGGPNYGYTF. The genes are TRBV6-6 and TRBJ1-2; 8 bases match TRBD1. The CDR3 is 15 amino acids. The germline V gene has CDR1 MNHNY and CDR2 SVGAGI (reference sequence). Trimming at V came to 7 bases and at J to 2 bases, leaving 9 bases not matched to a gene.

The chain links TRBV7-7 to TRBJ1-4; 7 bases agree with TRBD1. J lost 5 bases, V lost 4 bases, and 4 bases had no gene match. CDR3 length equals 14 residues. Per the germline V gene, CDR1 is SSHAT and CDR2 is FNYEAQ (reference sequence). DNA of the CDR3: TGTGCCAGCAGCTCCGTACAGGGGAATGAAAAACTGTTTTTT. Translated, it gives CASSSVQGNEKLFF.

The rearrangement joins TRBV5-1 to TRBJ1-2, with a weak D call TRBD1 (5 bases). This CDR3 has 12 amino acids. V was pared by 4 bases and J by 8 bases, with 12 bases between. The germline V gene encodes CDR1 SGHRS and CDR2 YFSETQ. CDR3 bases: TGCGCCAGCAGCCTCATGGGGGTCGGCTACACCTTC. Protein product: CASSLMGVGYTF. Using reference TRBV5-1 and TRBJ1-2 for the parts outside the CDR3, the full variable domain is KAGVTQTPRYLIKTRGQQVTLSCSPISGHRSVSWYQQTPGQGLQFLFEYFSETQRNKGNFPGRFSGRQFSNSRSEMNVSTLELGDSALYLCASSLMGVGYTFGSGTRLTVV.

J is TRBJ1-2 and V is TRBV2, with D hard to call. This CDR3 spans 13 amino acids. The V end lost 0 bases, the J end lost 7 bases, and 9 bases lay between the germline ends. Germline V gene data show CDR1 as SNHLY and CDR2 as FYNNEI. The CDR3 bases are TGTGCCAGCAGTGAAGCGCTTCGGATTGGCTACACCTTC. It is translated as CASSEALRIGYTF.

The chain employs TRBV5-1 and TRBJ2-3; 8 nucleotides align to TRBD2. CDR3 length: 15 residues. V lost 4 bases and J lost 0; bases outside the gene matches: 4. Per germline, CDR1 SGHRS and CDR2 YFSETQ. The CDR3 here is CASSHTSGSTDTQYF. DNA for the CDR3: TGCGCCAGCAGCCATACTAGCGGTAGCACAGATACGCAGTATTTT. The entire variable domain, with the rest obtained from reference TRBV5-1 and TRBJ2-3, is as follows: KAGVTQTPRYLIKTRGQQVTLSCSPISGHRSVSWYQQTPGQGLQFLFEYFSETQRNKGNFPGRFSGRQFSNSRSEMNVSTLELGDSALYLCASSHTSGSTDTQYFGPGTRLTVL.

V gene TRBV10-1 combines with J gene TRBJ2-5, with D tentatively TRBD1 (5 bases). This CDR3 has 14 amino acids. CDR1 and CDR2 from the germline V gene are WNHNN and SYGVQD (reference sequence). Trimming shortened V by 6 bases and J by 1 base, and 12 bases separated the two germline ends. DNA for the CDR3: TGCGCCAGCAGCACCAAGGGGTCCCAAGAGACCCAGTACTTC. Translating gives CASSTKGSQETQYF.

The chain links TRBV2 to TRBJ2-3; TRBD2 aligns across 13 bases. CDR3 size: 19 residues. Losses at the gene ends were 6 bases for V and 2 bases for J; bases not matched to a gene: 14. Germline V gene sequence: CDR1 SNHLY, CDR2 FYNNEI. The CDR3 reads CASRAGTSGDPIPTDTQYF. The DNA of the CDR3 is TGTGCCAGCAGGGCCGGGACTAGCGGGGACCCGATACCCACAGATACGCAGTATTTT.

This chain joins TRBV7-6 and TRBJ2-7; 7 bases are a match to TRBD2. CDR3 length: 13 residues. Germline assignment: CDR1 SGHVS and CDR2 FNYEAQ. Unmatched junction bases numbered 5, after V lost 5 bases and J lost 4 bases. The CDR3 DNA follows: TGTGCCAGCAGCCAAGGACTAGGGTACGAGCAGTACTTC. This codes for CASSQGLGYEQYF.

This rearrangement joins TRBV10-3 to TRBJ2-5; TRBD1 matches at 10 bases. The V gene end was trimmed by 4 bases and the J gene end by 5 bases; junction bases not matched to a gene: 7. Germline-derived CDR1 and CDR2 are ENHRY and SYGVKD. The CDR3 is made up of 15 amino acids. The CDR3 loop is CAISGTGGGLETQYF. Here the CDR3 DNA reads TGTGCCATCAGTGGGACAGGGGGTGGTTTGGAGACCCAGTACTTC.

The CDR3 reads CATWGGETGNQPQHF. In DNA form, the CDR3 reads TGTGCCACCTGGGGAGGGGAGACTGGCAATCAGCCCCAGCATTTT. The chain links TRBV6-1 to TRBJ1-5; D possibly corresponds to TRBD1 (5 bases). Trimming stripped 10 bases from V and 2 bases from J, with 18 bases between. The CDR3 is 15 amino acids. CDR1 MNHNS and CDR2 SASEGT come from the germline V gene.

The chain combines TRBV10-2 with TRBJ2-2, with 8 bases aligning to TRBD2. The CDR3 runs 20 residues. With 2 bases clipped from V and 0 bases from J, the junction kept 14 bases outside the gene matches. Germline V gene lookup returns CDR1 WSHSY and CDR2 SAAADI. The DNA of the CDR3 is TGCGCCAGCAGTGAGATTTTGGGGACTAGTGGGGGAGCGAACACCGGGGAGCTGTTTTTT. Protein product: CASSEILGTSGGANTGELFF.

CDR3 sequence: CASSPSGAGELFF. The CDR3 DNA follows: TGTGCCAGCAGTCCCTCAGGGGCCGGGGAGCTGTTTTTT. The V gene is TRBV7-9, the J gene TRBJ2-2; tentative D call: TRBD1 (6 bases). V lost 6 bases, J lost 6 bases, and 11 bases lay in between. CDR3 length equals 13 residues. CDR1 and CDR2 (germline): SEHNR, FQNEAQ (reference sequence).